This TCR beta chain was observed in a study of cytomegalovirus exposure and HLA in healthy donors. After removal of 4 bases from V and 7 bases from J, the junction contained 8 bases not matched to a gene. CDR1 and CDR2 from the germline V gene are SGHDT and YYEEEE. This CDR3 has 14 amino acids. The primer mix had 60 Vbeta and 13 Jbeta primers. Clones were read by immunoSEQ multiplex PCR, and TCRdb kept only the in-frame ones, dropping some. The table has some 150,000 clones, 76% seen once. V and J are TRBV5-6 and TRBJ2-1, with TRBD2 matching over 7 bases. The sequenced sample consisted of PBMCs. The TCR was taken from a woman aged 40 to 55 in good health and CMV-seronegative. The CDR3 DNA reads as TGTGCCAGCAGCGGTGGACTAGTTATAAATGAGCAGTTCTTC. Translating gives CASSGGLVINEQFF. Drawing the rest from reference TRBV5-6 and TRBJ2-1, the complete variable domain is DAGVTQSPTHLIKTRGQQVTLRCSPKSGHDTVSWYQQALGQGPQFIFQYYEEEERQRGNFPDRFSGHQFPNYSSELNVNALLLGDSALYLCASSGGLVINEQFFGPGTRLTVL.